A selection of T cell receptor beta chains follows, all from one sample in a study of blood T cell repertoires in COVID-19. TCRdb keeps only in-frame clones here, not all; method: immunoSEQ multiplex PCR. The table records about 20,000 clones, about 92% of them present only once. Sequenced: peripheral blood. The receptors derive from a woman aged 50 to 65 with active COVID-19. Each CDR3 is given with its conserved first and last residue. The D gene is left open where the match is weak. Size values are once, few and many counts, or a class for expanded clones, and some rows have none.

d_call,clone_size,j_call,v_call,cdr3_nt,cdr3_aa
TRBD1,once,TRBJ1-6,TRBV5-1,TGCGCCAGCAGCCCCGGGACAGAGAATTCACCCCTCCACTTT,CASSPGTENSPLHF
TRBD2,NA,TRBJ2-1,TRBV15,TGTGCCACCAGCAGATCGATAGTTCCGGGACTAGCGGGAGAAGTGGGGGGGGATGAGCAGTTCTTC,CATSRSIVPGLAGEVGGDEQFF
TRBD1,NA,TRBJ2-7,TRBV5-1,TGCGCCAGCAGCTCGTGGACAGGCGTCTCCTACGAGCAGTACTTC,CASSSWTGVSYEQYF
NA,NA,TRBJ2-5,TRBV9,TGTGCCAGCAGCGTAGATTGGGAGGAGACCCAGTACTTC,CASSVDWEETQYF
NA,NA,TRBJ2-1,TRBV5-1,TGCGCCAGCAGCTCGAGTAATGAGCAGTTCTTC,CASSSSNEQFF
TRBD1,NA,TRBJ1-2,TRBV5-1,TGCGCCAGCAGCCCCGGGACAGGGGGGGCCAACTATGGCTACACCTTC,CASSPGTGGANYGYTF
NA,NA,TRBJ2-7,TRBV29-1,TGCAGCGTTGGTGTACCGGGGAGAGAGCAGTACTTC,CSVGVPGREQYF
NA,NA,TRBJ2-7,TRBV10-1,TGCGCCAGCTCGGGGATCGGACCCTACGAGCAGTACTTC,CASSGIGPYEQYF
NA,NA,TRBJ2-2,TRBV11-3,TGTGCCAGCAGCTTGAAGCGGGTGGCGGGATCCGGGGAGCTGTTTTTT,CASSLKRVAGSGELFF
NA,NA,TRBJ1-4,TRBV20-1,TGCAGTGCTAGTGACTTAACTAATGAAAAACTGTTTTTT,CSASDLTNEKLFF
NA,NA,TRBJ2-7,TRBV18,TGTGCCAGCTCACCACGCGACGAGCAGTACTTC,CASSPRDEQYF
NA,NA,TRBJ2-5,TRBV9,TGTGCCAGCAGCGTAGGCAGTTTACGAGAGACCCAGTACTTC,CASSVGSLRETQYF
TRBD1,NA,TRBJ1-5,TRBV6-5,TGTGCCAGCAGACCGGACAGGGGATATCAGCCCCAGCATTTT,CASRPDRGYQPQHF
TRBD1,once,TRBJ1-3,TRBV28,TGTGCCAGCAACAGAGACAGGGGGGGAGGAAACACCATATATTTT,CASNRDRGGGNTIYF
TRBD2,NA,TRBJ2-3,TRBV20-1,TGCAGTGCTAGTGCACCGGGAGGGACAGATACGCAGTATTTT,CSASAPGGTDTQYF
TRBD1,NA,TRBJ2-4,TRBV15,TGTGCCACCAGCAGAGATCTAACAGGGGACATTCAGTACTTC,CATSRDLTGDIQYF
NA,NA,TRBJ2-7,TRBV11-2,TGTGCCAGCAGCTGGGGCAGGGTTGCCTACGAGCAGTACTTC,CASSWGRVAYEQYF
NA,NA,TRBJ2-3,TRBV27,TGTGCCAGCAGTTCAGGCACAGATACGCAGTATTTT,CASSSGTDTQYF
NA,NA,TRBJ1-1,TRBV5-1,TGCGCCAGCAGCTTGGCAGGGTCTAGGAACACTGAAGCTTTCTTT,CASSLAGSRNTEAFF
TRBD2,NA,TRBJ2-1,TRBV7-2,TGTGCCAGCAGCGGGGCGGGAGTTTACAATGAGCAGTTCTTC,CASSGAGVYNEQFF
TRBD2,NA,TRBJ2-7,TRBV28,TGTGCCAGCAGTTTATTCCTAAGCGGGAGCCACTACGAGCAGTACTTC,CASSLFLSGSHYEQYF
NA,NA,TRBJ1-5,TRBV4-1,TGCGCCAGCAGCCAATACGACAGGCGAGGACAGCCCCAGCATTTT,CASSQYDRRGQPQHF
TRBD1,NA,TRBJ2-4,TRBV5-1,TGCGCCAGCAGCACTGGGACAGGTCCGGACATTCAGTACTTC,CASSTGTGPDIQYF
TRBD1,NA,TRBJ2-5,TRBV4-1,TGCGCCAGCAGCCGCCTCCCCGGGACAGGAGAGACCCAGTACTTC,CASSRLPGTGETQYF
TRBD1,once,TRBJ1-1,TRBV2,TGTGCCAGCAGCGCAACAGGGGATTCGGCTTTCTTT,CASSATGDSAFF
NA,NA,TRBJ2-7,TRBV4-1,TGCGCCAGCAGCCAAGTGTCCGAGAGCTCCTACGAGCAGTACTTC,CASSQVSESSYEQYF
NA,NA,TRBJ2-2,TRBV4-2,TGTGCCAGCAGCCAAGATCCCGGGAGTAGGACCGGGGAGCTGTTTTTT,CASSQDPGSRTGELFF
NA,NA,TRBJ1-2,TRBV27,TGTGCCAGCAGTTTAGCACAGAACTATGGCTACACCTTC,CASSLAQNYGYTF
TRBD1,NA,TRBJ2-7,TRBV6-6,TGTGCCAGCAGCTCGCCCGGGACAGGGGGCATTGGCGGGAGCTACGAGCAGTACTTC,CASSSPGTGGIGGSYEQYF
TRBD1,NA,TRBJ2-3,TRBV28,TGTGCCAGCACCATCGGGGGACAGGGGGGAACAGATACGCAGTATTTT,CASTIGGQGGTDTQYF
TRBD2,NA,TRBJ2-1,TRBV28,TGTGCCAGCAGCCGACGTATAGGACTAGCCCTTAGCTCCTACAATGAGCAGTTCTTC,CASSRRIGLALSSYNEQFF
TRBD2,few,TRBJ2-7,TRBV4-1,TGCGCCAGCAGCCAAGGACCTCCTAGCGGGATCTACGAGCAGTACTTC,CASSQGPPSGIYEQYF
NA,NA,TRBJ1-1,TRBV29-1,TGCAGCGTCAAAGGGGGGGTGGATCTGAACACTGAAGCTTTCTTT,CSVKGGVDLNTEAFF
TRBD1,NA,TRBJ1-2,TRBV16,TGTGCCAGCAGCCAGACAGGGCCCTATGGCTACACCTTC,CASSQTGPYGYTF
NA,NA,TRBJ2-2,TRBV7-9,TGTGCCAGCAGCCCCCCGGGGTCTCCAGGCGGCACCGGGGAGCTGTTTTTT,CASSPPGSPGGTGELFF
TRBD1,once,TRBJ2-5,TRBV30,TGTGCCTGGAGTACTCCGGGACAGCAAGAGACCCAGTACTTC,CAWSTPGQQETQYF
NA,NA,TRBJ1-5,TRBV18,TGTGCCAGCTCACATCGGCAGGCTGATCTGATCTATCAGCCCCAGCATTTT,CASSHRQADLIYQPQHF
NA,once,TRBJ2-2,TRBV11-1,TGTGCCACCCGGAGCGCCGGGGAGCTGTTTTTT,CATRSAGELFF
TRBD1,NA,TRBJ1-2,TRBV11-2,TGTGCCAGCAGCTTCACAGGGGGCGGTAATGGCTACACCTTC,CASSFTGGGNGYTF
NA,NA,TRBJ2-7,TRBV27,TGTGCCAGCAGAAGCGGTATTTCGTCCTACGAGCAGTACTTC,CASRSGISSYEQYF
TRBD2,NA,TRBJ2-1,TRBV30,TGTGCCTGGAGACTTAGCGGGAGGGCCACTGAGCAGTTCTTC,CAWRLSGRATEQFF
TRBD1,NA,TRBJ1-1,TRBV18,TGTGCCAGCTCACCGACAGGGGGAATGAACACTGAAGCTTTCTTT,CASSPTGGMNTEAFF
NA,NA,TRBJ1-4,TRBV24-1,TGTGCCACCAGTGATATGGGCGAAGAAAAACTGTTTTTT,CATSDMGEEKLFF
NA,NA,TRBJ1-1,TRBV6-4,TGTGCCAGCAGAAGAGACGACAGTTGGGAAACTGAAGCTTTCTTT,CASRRDDSWETEAFF
NA,NA,TRBJ2-6,TRBV5-1,TGCGCCAGCAGGTCCCTGAGTTCTGGGGCCAACGTCCTGACTTTC,CASRSLSSGANVLTF
TRBD1,NA,TRBJ2-5,TRBV18,TGTGCCAGCTCACCACGGATGACAGGGGGCGGGGTGAGAGAGACCCAGTACTTC,CASSPRMTGGGVRETQYF
TRBD1,NA,TRBJ2-5,TRBV5-1,TGCGCCAGCAGCTTGGGGGGACAGGGGGCCCAGTACTTC,CASSLGGQGAQYF
TRBD1,NA,TRBJ2-4,TRBV2,TGTGCCAGCAGTGGATCCAGGGGGCTTCGGGACATTCAGTACTTC,CASSGSRGLRDIQYF
TRBD1,NA,TRBJ1-6,TRBV30,TGTGCCTCGACAGGGAGCTCCTATAATTCACCCCTCCACTTT,CASTGSSYNSPLHF
TRBD2,NA,TRBJ2-7,TRBV5-1,TGCGCCAGCAGCCCCGGGACTAGGGACTACGAGCAGTACTTC,CASSPGTRDYEQYF
NA,few,TRBJ1-2,TRBV4-1,TGCGCCAGCAGCCCCCCGGGGAGGAGGGACTATGGCTACACCTTC,CASSPPGRRDYGYTF
TRBD2,NA,TRBJ2-7,TRBV3-1/TRBV3-2,TGTGCCAGCAGCCACTCTCCGGGACTAGCGGGAGGCGAGCAGTACTTC,CASSHSPGLAGGEQYF
TRBD2,NA,TRBJ2-3,TRBV5-4,TGTGCCAGCGCACGACTAGCGGGAGGAGGCACAGATACGCAGTATTTT,CASARLAGGGTDTQYF
NA,NA,TRBJ1-5,TRBV19,TGTGCCAGTAGTATAGCTGGAGGGGACAATCAGCCCCAGCATTTT,CASSIAGGDNQPQHF
NA,NA,TRBJ1-4,TRBV2,TGTGCCAGCACCTCTTCGGGGAAAGGGTCTGAAAAACTGTTTTTT,CASTSSGKGSEKLFF
TRBD2,NA,TRBJ2-2,TRBV5-4,TGTGCCAGCAGAGACGGACTAGCGGGAGGAATGAGCGGGGAGCTGTTTTTT,CASRDGLAGGMSGELFF
TRBD1,NA,TRBJ2-4,TRBV28,TGTGCCAGCAGTCTCGACGGGACAGTCAAAAACATTCAGTACTTC,CASSLDGTVKNIQYF
NA,NA,TRBJ2-2,TRBV5-6,TGTGCCAGCAGCTTGCCCGGAGTGCACGGGGAGCTGTTTTTT,CASSLPGVHGELFF